This T cell receptor beta chain was recorded in a study of blood T cell repertoires in COVID-19. Trimming removed 0 bases from V and 2 bases from J, with 13 bases in between. CDR3 length equals 16 residues. Germline loops: CDR1 SGHDT, CDR2 YYEEEE. Original methodology: Cell counts per sample came from amplifying reference gene primers. Measured with immunoSEQ multiplex PCR; TCRdb has only the in-frame clones, and not every one. The D gene and trimming were derived from the DNA, and the V and J assignments and clone size from that table. The repertoire includes 100,000 to 150,000 clones, roughly 90% of them detected once, and over 3.5% sits in the top ten.

This clonotype was obtained from a man over 45 with active COVID-19. The sample comprised peripheral blood. This sequence joins TRBV5-6 and TRBJ2-3, with D possibly TRBD2 on 6 matching bases. This CDR3 is CASSLDRLGDTDTQYF. The CDR3 region has the DNA TGTGCCAGCAGCTTGGACAGACTAGGGGACACAGATACGCAGTATTTT.